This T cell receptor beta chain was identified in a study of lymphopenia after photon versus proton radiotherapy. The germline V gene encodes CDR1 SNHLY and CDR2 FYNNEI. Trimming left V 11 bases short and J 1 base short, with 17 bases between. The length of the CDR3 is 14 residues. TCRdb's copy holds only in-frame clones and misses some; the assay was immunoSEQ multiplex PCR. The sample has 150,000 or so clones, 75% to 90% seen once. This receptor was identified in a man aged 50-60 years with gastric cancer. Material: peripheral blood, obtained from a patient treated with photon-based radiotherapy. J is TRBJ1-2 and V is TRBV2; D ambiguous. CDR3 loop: CACYEATYNYGYTF. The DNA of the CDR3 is TGTGCCTGTTATGAAGCCACTTATAACTATGGCTACACCTTC.